The TCR beta chain described here comes from a study of human T cells and chemical hapten exposure. Study-level points and caveats: Patch test score tracked positively with PT1 expanded TCR counts.

For the library, individual cDNA molecules each received unique molecular identifiers. Original processing notes: TCRs per sample had a median of approximately 96,000 and ranged from about 23,224 to 700,000. TCRdb fed the RACE reads into MiXCR, producing one record per CDR3 protein. Clone size and V and J calls follow TCRdb, not the original study. The sample contains approximately 89,000 distinct CDR3 sequences, 10% of which appear only once. Trimming took off 2 bases at V and 5 bases at J, with 13 bases between the two ends. CDR1 and CDR2 from the germline V gene are MNHEY and SVGAGI. This CDR3 comprises 15 residues. As to time point: patch test 2, 6 weeks after DPC sensitization. Described treatment: therapeutic diphenylcyclopropenone sensitization with weekly scalp DPC. The table lists this clonotype with a few counts. Its antigen remains unknown.

The sequences come from whole blood, collected in connection with sensitization to the hapten diphenylcyclopropenone (DPC). The TCR sequence derives from a woman under 40 with alopecia areata. Some clones in this sample may be carry-over from other donors' samples. The J gene is TRBJ1-5, the V gene TRBV6-5, with a tentative D call TRBD1 (5 bases). The CDR3 reads CASSYTSGTDQPQHF. The CDR3 DNA reads as TGTGCCAGCAGTTACACCTCAGGGACCGATCAGCCCCAGCATTTT.